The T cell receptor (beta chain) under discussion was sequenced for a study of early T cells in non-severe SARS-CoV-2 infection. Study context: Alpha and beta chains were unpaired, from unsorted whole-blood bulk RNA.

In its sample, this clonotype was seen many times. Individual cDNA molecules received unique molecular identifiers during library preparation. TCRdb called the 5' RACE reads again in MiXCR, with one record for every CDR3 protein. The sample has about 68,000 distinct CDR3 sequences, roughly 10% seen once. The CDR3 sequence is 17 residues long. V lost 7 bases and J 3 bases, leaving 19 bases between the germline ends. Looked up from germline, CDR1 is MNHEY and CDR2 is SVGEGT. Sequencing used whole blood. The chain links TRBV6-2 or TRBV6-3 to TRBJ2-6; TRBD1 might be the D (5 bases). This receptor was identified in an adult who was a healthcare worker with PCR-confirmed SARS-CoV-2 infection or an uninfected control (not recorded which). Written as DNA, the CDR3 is TGTGCCAGCAATTATCCTCGGCAGGGAATTGGGGCCAACGTCCTGACTTTC. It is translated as CASNYPRQGIGANVLTF.